These 32 T cell receptor beta chains were all obtained from the same sample, sequenced in a study of T-cell reconstitution after alpha-beta-depleted transplantation in children. A TCRbeta library incorporating unique molecular identifiers was prepared. TCRdb re-derived calls from the PCR reads in MiXCR, one entry per CDR3 protein. The sample holds about 640,000 distinct CDR3 sequences, roughly 15% seen once. The sample in question was PBMCs from the stem cell graft donor, obtained from the stem cell graft. The receptors shown here come from a human donor who donated a stem cell graft to a child with acute myeloid leukemia.

The chain employs TRBV25-1 and TRBJ2-2; no reliable D call. CDR3 length equals 15 residues. Trimming pared 7 bases from V and 6 bases from J, leaving 18 bases between. The germline V gene has CDR1 MGHDK and CDR2 SYGVNS. The CDR3 loop is CASTTSLGIPGELFF. The CDR3 bases are TGTGCCAGCACCACTTCCCTAGGCATCCCCGGGGAGCTGTTTTTT.

This clonotype was seen repeatedly, ten times or more. The chain recombines TRBV12-3 or TRBV12-4 with TRBJ2-3; D is perhaps TRBD1 (6 bases). There are 15 residues in the CDR3. The V end lost 4 bases, the J end lost 0 bases, and 11 bases lay between the germline ends. CDR3 region: CASSYNTGSTDTQYF. The CDR3 DNA sequence: TGTGCCAGCAGTTATAATACAGGGAGCACAGATACGCAGTATTTT.

This clonotype was detected ten times or more. J is TRBJ2-3 and V is TRBV5-1; a weak D match, TRBD2 (6 bases). V lost 7 bases, J lost 3 bases, and 15 bases lay in between. CDR1 is SGHRS, CDR2 YFSETQ, per germline. This CDR3 contains 14 residues. The CDR3 reads CASRRGEGTDTQYF. The CDR3 DNA is TGCGCCAGCCGGAGGGGCGAGGGAACAGATACGCAGTATTTT.

The sample holds many counts of this clonotype. This chain joins TRBV7-2 and TRBJ2-7; TRBD1 matches 9 bases. Trimming took 5 bases from V and 5 from J; bases not matched to a gene: 13. The V gene's germline CDR1 is SGHTA and CDR2 FQGNSA. The CDR3 length is 16 residues. CDR3 residues: CASSPGGTGFIHEQYF. CDR3 DNA: TGTGCCAGCAGCCCAGGTGGGACAGGGTTTATCCACGAGCAGTACTTC.

V gene TRBV21-1 combines with J gene TRBJ1-4; TRBD1 was called by the table and not checked on the DNA. TRBV21-1 is a recognized pseudogene. This CDR3 region has 15 residues. For the CDR3, the DNA is TGTGCCAGCAGCGCCTCGGGACAGGGTTATGAAAAACTGTTTTTT. Encoded protein: CASSASGQGYEKLFF.

This clonotype was counted many times. The CDR3 reads CSARDVGVVPDTQYF. Here the CDR3 DNA reads TGCAGTGCTAGAGACGTGGGGGTAGTACCAGATACGCAGTATTTT. This sequence joins TRBV20-1 and TRBJ2-3, with D tentatively TRBD1 or TRBD2 (5 bases each). Trimming stripped 0 bases from V and 4 bases from J, with 14 bases between. The CDR3 is made up of 15 amino acids. Looked up from germline, CDR1 is DFQATT and CDR2 is SNEGSKA (reference sequence).

The chain uses TRBV11-2 and TRBJ2-5; D is uncertain. The CDR3 has 14 amino acids. V gave up 5 bases and J gave up 3 bases, with 13 bases separating them. Germline V CDR1 and CDR2: SGHAT, FQNNGV. CDR3 sequence (DNA): TGTGCCAGCAGCCTTAGTACAGCCAAAGAGACCCAGTACTTC. This sequence encodes CASSLSTAKETQYF. Drawing the rest from reference TRBV11-2 and TRBJ2-5, the complete variable domain is EAGVAQSPRYKIIEKRQSVAFWCNPISGHATLYWYQQILGQGPKLLIQFQNNGVVDDSQLPKDRFSAERLKGVDSTLKIQPAKLEDSAVYLCASSLSTAKETQYFGPGTRLLVL.

This clonotype was seen many times. The gene calls are TRBV20-1 and TRBJ1-6; 9 positions agree with TRBD1. The CDR3 consists of 14 residues. With 7 bases clipped from V and 7 bases from J, the junction kept 8 bases outside the gene matches. Germline CDR1 and CDR2: DFQATT and SNEGSKA (reference sequence). CDR3 loop: CSVRDRAGNSPLHF. The CDR3 DNA sequence: TGCAGTGTCAGGGACAGGGCTGGGAATTCACCCCTCCACTTT.

The sample holds a few counts of this clonotype. The V and J genes are TRBV6-4 and TRBJ2-3; D is possibly TRBD2 (5 bases). Trimming took off 7 bases at V and 0 bases at J, with 26 bases between the two ends. The CDR3 contains 19 residues. Germline CDR1 and CDR2: MRHNA and SNTAGT. DNA of the CDR3: TGTGCCAGCATGACGAGGTGGCGGGCGACCACCTCTAGCACAGATACGCAGTATTTT. It encodes CASMTRWRATTSSTDTQYF.

The chain employs TRBV21-1 and TRBJ2-7. TRBV21-1 corresponds to a pseudogene. This CDR3 is 13 amino acids long. The CDR3 DNA follows: TGTGCCACCAAACTCGACAGCTCCTACGAGCAGTACTTC. Its translation is CATKLDSSYEQYF.

This clonotype was seen ten or more times. The gene calls are TRBV20-1 and TRBJ2-2, with TRBD1 as a possible D gene (6 bases). V dropped 5 bases and J dropped 1 base, with 11 bases sitting between them. Looked up from germline, CDR1 is DFQATT and CDR2 is SNEGSKA (reference sequence). This CDR3 has 14 amino acids. The CDR3 coding sequence is TGCAGTGCTGTGGGACACTTGAACACCGGGGAGCTGTTTTTT. Its translation is CSAVGHLNTGELFF.

This clonotype was found many times. The chain has TRBV20-1 and TRBJ2-5; TRBD1 or TRBD2 may be the D gene (6 bases each). CDR1 and CDR2 (germline): DFQATT, SNEGSKA (reference sequence). This CDR3 contains 18 residues. Trimming stripped 2 bases from V and 2 bases from J, with 24 bases between. The CDR3 region is CSARFTGVPTRGQETQYF. The CDR3 DNA sequence: TGCAGTGCTAGATTTACTGGGGTCCCGACTAGGGGGCAAGAGACCCAGTACTTC.

This clonotype was counted many times. This chain uses TRBV12-3 or TRBV12-4 with TRBJ2-7; 7 bases are a match to TRBD1. This CDR3 region has 14 residues. Trimming cost V 3 bases and J 3 bases; bases outside gene matches: 5. The CDR3 here is CASSLGRGSYEQYV. The CDR3 bases are TGTGCCAGCAGTTTGGGCAGGGGGAGCTACGAGCAGTACGTC.

This clonotype was counted many times. The J gene is TRBJ2-7, the V gene TRBV4-1; no reliable D call. Germline CDR1 and CDR2: MGHRA and YSYEKL. There are 15 residues in the CDR3. V lost 0 bases to trimming and J lost 1 base, with 10 bases between them. DNA for the CDR3: TGCGCCAGCAGCCAAGAGGAAGGAGTATCCTACGAGCAGTACGTC. Translated, it gives CASSQEEGVSYEQYV.

This clonotype has more than one count but fewer than ten. The rearrangement uses TRBV6-4 and TRBJ1-1; D possibly corresponds to TRBD1 (5 bases). The CDR3 is made up of 13 amino acids. Trimming stripped 10 bases from V and 1 base from J, with 13 bases between. Germline assignment: CDR1 MRHNA and CDR2 SNTAGT. CDR3 loop: CATRDRWNTEAFF. The CDR3 DNA is TGTGCCACCCGAGACAGATGGAACACTGAAGCTTTCTTT.

This clonotype occurred many times. In this CDR3 the conserved last residue, phenylalanine or tryptophan, is missing, so a read error is likely. No DNA is shown, since the ends of the CDR3 on it are uncertain; the CDR3 is the one TCRdb lists. The chain combines TRBV20-1 with TRBJ2-7; TRBD1, the table's D call, was not compared with the DNA. In germline, CDR1 is DFQATT, CDR2 SNEGSKA (reference sequence). The CDR3 has 11 amino acids, counting both end residues. The CDR3: CSAGPRIIYPL.

The chain recombines TRBV20-1 with TRBJ1-4, with D hard to call. The CDR3 extends over 10 amino acids. Germline values: CDR1 DFQATT, CDR2 SNEGSKA (reference sequence). V lost 5 bases and J lost 10, with 8 bases in between. CDR3 bases: TGCAGTGCTCGGGGAGTAAAACTGTTTTTT. It yields the protein CSARGVKLFF.

The chain couples TRBV5-8 to TRBJ2-7; unclear D gene. Trimming removed 0 bases from V and 0 bases from J, with 1 base in between. Germline V gives CDR1 SGHTS, CDR2 YDEGEE. This CDR3 contains 12 residues. DNA for the CDR3: TGTGCCAGCAGCTTGGCCTCCTACGAGCAGTACGTC. Protein product: CASSLASYEQYV.

There are many counts of this clonotype. The V call is TRBV6-4, the J call TRBJ1-5; 7 bases map to TRBD1. The CDR3 extends over 14 amino acids. Germline V gene data show CDR1 as MRHNA and CDR2 as SNTAGT. The junction had 6 bases not matched to a gene; V was cut back by 4 bases and J by 6 bases. The CDR3 region is CASSVEGGSQPQHF. The CDR3 DNA follows: TGTGCCAGCAGTGTGGAAGGGGGCTCTCAGCCCCAGCATTTT.

In this sample, this clonotype turned up many times. V gene TRBV29-1 combines with J gene TRBJ2-7; the D gene is possibly TRBD2 (5 bases). Germline CDR1 SQVTM, CDR2 ANQGSEA. V was clipped by 4 bases and J by 0 bases, with 7 bases between them. This CDR3 spans 12 amino acids. The CDR3 loop reads CSVGAGSYEQYF. CDR3 in DNA: TGCAGCGTTGGTGCGGGCTCCTACGAGCAGTACTTC.

V and J are TRBV29-1 and TRBJ1-2; 9 nucleotides agree with TRBD1. The germline V gene encodes CDR1 SQVTM and CDR2 ANQGSEA. There are 15 residues in the CDR3. Unmatched junction bases numbered 10, after V lost 4 bases and J lost 4 bases. The DNA of the CDR3 is TGCAGCGTTGGGACCGGGACAGGGTACACCTATGGCTACACCTTC. Its translation is CSVGTGTGYTYGYTF.

As for this clonotype: Since a much larger clone is just one base distant, this may be a read error. J is TRBJ2-2 and V is TRBV29-1, with D possibly being TRBD1 or TRBD2 (5 bases each). This CDR3 spans 13 amino acids. CDR1 and CDR2 (germline): SQVTM, ANQGSEA. DNA for the CDR3: TGCAGCGGGGCAGGGAAAAACACCGGGGACCTGTTTTTT. Amino acid sequence: CSGAGKNTGDLFF.

This clonotype was seen only a few times. The chain couples TRBV12-3 or TRBV12-4 to TRBJ2-3; 7 bases line up with TRBD1. The trim removed 7 bases at V and 1 base at J, leaving 8 bases unmatched. This CDR3 spans 15 amino acids. CDR3 bases: TGTGCCAGCAACCCCGACAGGGTTCGCACAGATACGCAGTATTTT. This encodes CASNPDRVRTDTQYF.

Many counts were recorded for this clonotype. The rearrangement uses TRBV20-1 and TRBJ2-1; the D gene is possibly TRBD1 (6 bases). Trimming shortened V by 6 bases and J by 5 bases, and 11 bases separated the two germline ends. Germline-derived CDR1 and CDR2 are DFQATT and SNEGSKA (reference sequence). The CDR3 is 12 residues long. CDR3 nucleotides: TGCAGTGCCCTAGACAGGAACAATGAGCAGTTCTTC. Translated: CSALDRNNEQFF.

A remark on this clonotype: Since the CDR3 does not end with the conserved phenylalanine or tryptophan, this likely comes from a read error. The V call is TRBV12-3 or TRBV12-4, the J call TRBJ1-5; D is possibly TRBD1 (5 bases). The CDR3 consists of 15 residues. V dropped 6 bases and J dropped 4 bases, with 16 bases sitting between them. Written as DNA, the CDR3 is TGTGCCAGCAGGGCTGCCAACAGGAGAAATCAGCCCCAGCATGTT. It yields the protein CASRAANRRNQPQHV.

This clonotype was detected many times. The rearrangement links TRBV20-1 to TRBJ1-2; D ambiguous. Germline values: CDR1 DFQATT, CDR2 SNEGSKA (reference sequence). Deletions cut 5 bases from V and 1 base from J, with 23 bases between. This CDR3 has 17 residues. The CDR3 spells CSASGAEQSAINYGYTF. CDR3 DNA sequence: TGCAGTGCTTCCGGTGCCGAGCAGTCGGCAATTAACTATGGCTACACCTTC.

In this sample, this clonotype turned up a few times. The gene calls are TRBV6-1 and TRBJ2-2; D is perhaps TRBD1 (6 bases). The CDR3 consists of 15 residues. CDR1 is MNHNS, CDR2 SASEGT, per germline. The ends were cut back, 7 bases at V and 6 bases at J, with 18 bases in the middle. CDR3 nucleotides: TGTGCCAGCAAGAGCGTACCCGAGGGGGCCGGGGAGCTGTTTTTT. As protein: CASKSVPEGAGELFF.

The chain couples TRBV7-8 to TRBJ2-5; D perhaps matches TRBD1 (5 bases). The ends were cut back, 5 bases at V and 0 bases at J, with 10 bases in the middle. Germline V gives CDR1 SGHVS, CDR2 FQNEAQ. This CDR3 region has 14 residues. This chain's CDR3 is CASSPRQNQETQYF. For the CDR3, the DNA is TGTGCCAGCAGCCCGAGACAGAACCAAGAGACCCAGTACTTC.

This clonotype came up many times. The chain joins TRBV20-1 to TRBJ1-2, with 7 bases matching TRBD1. Germline CDR1 and CDR2: DFQATT and SNEGSKA (reference sequence). J lost 2 bases, V lost 6 bases, and 6 bases had no gene match. CDR3 length equals 13 residues. CDR3 sequence reads: CSAVKGQNYGYTF. CDR3 coding DNA: TGCAGTGCCGTAAAGGGACAGAACTATGGCTACACCTTC.

This clonotype was found many times. This sequence joins TRBV20-1 and TRBJ2-1, with D unclear. Germline V gene data show CDR1 as DFQATT and CDR2 as SNEGSKA (reference sequence). Trimming took off 2 bases at V and 4 bases at J, with 9 bases between the two ends. This CDR3 comprises 13 residues. CDR3 amino acids: CSARTHSYNEQFF. The CDR3 DNA reads TGCAGTGCTAGAACCCACAGTTACAATGAGCAGTTCTTC.

This clonotype was counted ten times or more. The CDR3 nucleotides read TGCAGTGCCCCATCCCCCTCCTCTTCGCGGTCGCAGTACTTC. As protein: CSAPSPSSSRSQYF. J is TRBJ2-7 and V is TRBV20-1; D unclear. The CDR3 covers 14 residues. Germline assignment: CDR1 DFQATT and CDR2 SNEGSKA (reference sequence). V shed 6 bases and J shed 9 bases, with 24 bases lying between them.

This clonotype was counted many times. The V call is TRBV10-3, the J call TRBJ1-5, with unresolved D. Trimming took 0 bases from V and 5 from J, leaving 5 bases between them. CDR1 is ENHRY and CDR2 is SYGVKD in the germline V gene. The CDR3 has 13 amino acids. As DNA, the CDR3 is TGTGCCATCAGTGAGTCACAAGATCAGCCCCAGCATTTT. Its protein product is CAISESQDQPQHF.